This T cell receptor beta chain was identified in a study of OX40 agonist ivuxolimab in advanced cancers. Regarding this clone: Its antigen remains unidentified.

The table came from immunoSEQ multiplex PCR; TCRdb's copy has only in-frame clones and leaves some out. The repertoire holds tens of thousands of clones, with around 83% as singletons. Study outcomes and limitations: Among the nonresponders, some also had low normalized T-cell clonal expansion. Near-lowest levels of clonal expansion characterized partial responders at 0.1-3.0 mg/kg.

This CDR3 has 15 residues. Patients with a history of autoimmune disease or on systemic immunosuppression were excluded. The sample consisted of CD4+ or CD8+ T cells sorted from blood, taken in a trial of the OX40 agonist ivuxolimab. The TCR sequence derives from an adult with an advanced solid tumor such as melanoma, head and neck, liver or kidney cancer. This chain joins TRBV21-1 and TRBJ2-1; the table calls TRBD2, which could not be checked here. TRBV21-1 is a known pseudogene. CDR3 in DNA: TGTGCCAGCAGCAATTCTCAGCGGGAGGGGAATGAGCAGTTCTTC. This codes for CASSNSQREGNEQFF.